What follows are 21 T cell receptor beta chains derived from one specimen sequenced in a study of cytomegalovirus exposure and HLA in healthy donors (TCRdb year 2017). To prepare the library, the immunoSEQ multiplex PCR assay was applied. For the multiplex PCR, a mixture combining 60 forward primers for TCR Vbeta segments and 13 reverse primers for TCR Jbeta segments was used. TCRdb retrieved this table from immuneACCESS and kept in-frame rearrangements only. Not all clones are present; in checked studies, unresolved V genes account for under half, and no reason is known for the remainder. In all, the sample holds approximately 200,000 clones, and around 83% of those were seen once. The ten most abundant clones make up roughly 1.5% of the sample. Sequencing was performed on PBMCs. These receptors were obtained from a girl under 18 in good health and CMV-seronegative.

The chain carries TRBV27 and TRBJ2-3; D might be TRBD2 (7 bases). The CDR3 contains 16 residues. In germline, CDR1 is MNHEY, CDR2 SMNVEV (reference sequence). The V end was cut by 3 bases, the J end by 0 bases, with 13 bases between. The CDR3: CASSFRGAASTDTQYF. The CDR3, as DNA: TGTGCCAGCAGTTTCCGGGGGGCAGCTAGCACAGATACGCAGTATTTT.

The CDR3 nucleotides read TGTGCCAGCAGCACAGGGCGTATTAGCGGGAGGCAAATCTACGAGCAGTACTTC. Protein product: CASSTGRISGRQIYEQYF. The V and J genes are TRBV28 and TRBJ2-7; 10 bases match TRBD2. This CDR3 has 18 residues. The V segment lost 6 bases and the J segment 3 bases; nucleotides outside the gene matches: 17. The germline V gene encodes CDR1 MDHEN and CDR2 SYDVKM.

The chain combines TRBV9 with TRBJ2-5; the D gene is possibly TRBD1 (6 bases). The end of the DNA aligns better with TRBJ2-7, so the J call may be wrong. The CDR3 extends over 14 amino acids. Germline V gene lookup returns CDR1 SGDLS and CDR2 YYNGEE. The CDR3 sequence is CASSVDLGAHEQYF. The DNA of the CDR3 is TGTGCCAGCAGCGTAGATCTGGGGGCGCACGAGCAGTACTTC.

V is TRBV6-5 and J is TRBJ1-4; 7 bases agree with TRBD1. The V gene end was trimmed by 8 bases and the J gene end by 3 bases; junction bases not matched to a gene: 6. This CDR3 region has 14 residues. Per the germline V gene, CDR1 is MNHEY and CDR2 is SVGAGI. The CDR3 is CASRTGASNEKLFF. The CDR3 DNA reads TGTGCCAGCCGAACAGGGGCCTCTAATGAAAAACTGTTTTTT.

The V gene is TRBV4-1, the J gene TRBJ1-1, with 7 bases lining up with TRBD1. There are 15 residues in the CDR3. The J segment lost 4 bases and the V segment lost 1 base, leaving 6 bases of the junction unmatched. Looked up from germline, CDR1 is MGHRA and CDR2 is YSYEKL. The CDR3 loop is CASSQVGQGGTEAFF. The CDR3 region has the DNA TGCGCCAGCAGCCAAGTAGGGCAGGGGGGCACTGAAGCTTTCTTT.

V gene TRBV7-9 combines with J gene TRBJ1-6, with D unresolved. The CDR3 consists of 16 residues. The V gene lost 5 bases and the J gene lost 8 bases, with 19 bases spanning the gap. Germline V lookup: CDR1 SEHNR, CDR2 FQNEAQ (reference sequence). The CDR3 protein is CASSRLEIAADSPLHF. The DNA for the CDR3 is TGTGCCAGCAGCAGACTTGAAATTGCAGCGGATTCACCCCTCCACTTT.

This sequence joins TRBV29-1 and TRBJ2-5; 9 bases are a match to TRBD2. The DNA end is more similar to TRBJ2-7, so the J call may be wrong. Germline V gives CDR1 SQVTM, CDR2 ANQGSEA. This CDR3 region has 14 residues. The CDR3 DNA reads TGCAGCGCAAGTCTAGCGGGGATTTCAGACGAGCAGTACTTC. Translated, it gives CSASLAGISDEQYF.

This clone showed up just a few times. The chain employs TRBV30 and TRBJ2-1; 10 bases align to TRBD2. J gave up 7 bases and V 3 bases, and 9 bases lay outside the gene matches. The CDR3 is made up of 15 amino acids. Per the germline V gene, CDR1 is GTSNPN and CDR2 is SVGIG (reference sequence). CDR3 sequence: CAWSLTSGWGNEQFF. The CDR3 DNA reads as TGTGCCTGGAGCTTGACTAGCGGGTGGGGGAATGAGCAGTTCTTC.

Here the CDR3 reads CASSELRTMNTEAFF. The CDR3 bases are TGTGCCAGCAGTGAACTTAGGACAATGAACACTGAAGCTTTCTTT. The V call is TRBV6-1, the J call TRBJ1-1; tentatively, D is TRBD1 (5 bases). The CDR3 extends over 15 amino acids. V lost 2 bases to trimming and J lost 0 bases, with 10 bases between them. CDR1 is MNHNS and CDR2 is SASEGT in the germline V gene.

The chain uses TRBV2 and TRBJ2-1; D may be TRBD1 (5 bases). The CDR3 covers 15 residues. Trimming removed 3 bases at V and 5 bases at J, with 14 bases between. Germline values: CDR1 SNHLY, CDR2 FYNNEI. Written as DNA, the CDR3 is TGTGCCAGCAGTGACTCAGGGATGGTGCACAATGAGCAGTTCTTC. As protein: CASSDSGMVHNEQFF.

The chain couples TRBV20-1 to TRBJ1-5; unclear D gene. This CDR3 is 10 amino acids long. Trimming took 7 bases from V and 3 from J, leaving 4 bases between them. In germline, CDR1 is DFQATT, CDR2 SNEGSKA (reference sequence). The CDR3 nucleotides read TGCAGTGTAAACAATCAGCCCCAGCATTTT. Amino acid sequence: CSVNNQPQHF.

The V and J genes are TRBV7-3 and TRBJ2-2; 9 bases are a match to TRBD2. Germline V gives CDR1 SGHTA, CDR2 FQGTGA. The CDR3 length is 16 residues. After removal of 7 bases from V and 5 bases from J, the junction contained 11 bases not matched to a gene. The CDR3 DNA is TGTGCCAGCACCCCAGGGGGACTAGCAGGGACCGGGGAGCTGTTTTTT. It yields the protein CASTPGGLAGTGELFF. Full variable domain (rest looked up from reference TRBV7-3 and TRBJ2-2): GAGVSQTPSNKVTEKGKYVELRCDPISGHTALYWYRQSLGQGPEFLIYFQGTGAADDSGLPNDRFFAVRPEGSVSTLKIQRTERGDSAVYLCASTPGGLAGTGELFFGEGSRLTVL.

This chain joins TRBV19 and TRBJ1-3; maybe TRBD1 (6 bases). CDR1 is LNHDA and CDR2 is SQIVND in the germline V gene (reference sequence). The CDR3 has 16 amino acids. The V end was cut by 5 bases, the J end by 0 bases, with 14 bases between. The CDR3 DNA reads TGTGCCAGTAGTCCTAACAGGGCCAACTCTGGAAACACCATATATTTT. It translates to CASSPNRANSGNTIYF.

V usage is TRBV4-1 and J usage is TRBJ2-7; tentative D call: TRBD1 (5 bases). V lost 6 bases and J 2 bases, leaving 14 bases between the germline ends. There are 14 residues in the CDR3. Germline lookup yields CDR1 MGHRA and CDR2 YSYEKL. CDR3 protein: CASSLDSSAYEQYF. CDR3 in DNA: TGCGCCAGCAGTCTCGACAGCTCGGCCTACGAGCAGTACTTC.

The J gene is TRBJ1-3, the V gene TRBV18; TRBD1 agrees at 9 bases. The CDR3 is 18 amino acids. V dropped 3 bases and J dropped 2; count of bases not matched to a gene: 11. CDR1 and CDR2 from the germline V gene are KGHSH and LQKENI. The CDR3 loop is CASSPGGQGINPGNTIYF. CDR3 DNA: TGTGCCAGCTCACCGGGGGGACAGGGCATAAACCCTGGAAACACCATATATTTT.

This chain uses TRBV9 with TRBJ2-3; TRBD2 agrees at 8 bases. Germline V CDR1 and CDR2: SGDLS, YYNGEE. The V gene end was trimmed by 0 bases and the J gene end by 5 bases; junction bases not matched to a gene: 11. The CDR3 runs to 17 residues. This CDR3 is CASSVVRDGGARDTQYF. Here the CDR3 DNA reads TGTGCCAGCAGCGTAGTCCGGGACGGGGGGGCCAGAGATACGCAGTATTTT.

The V call is TRBV30, the J call TRBJ2-1, with D unclear. The germline gives CDR1 GTSNPN, CDR2 SVGIG (reference sequence). CDR3 length: 11 amino acids. V lost 2 bases and J lost 3, with 2 bases in between. CDR3 nucleotide sequence: TGTGCCTGGAGTTACTACAATGAGCAGTTCTTC. Its protein is CAWSYYNEQFF.

This rearrangement joins TRBV11-1 to TRBJ1-1; D uncertain. The CDR3 spans 15 residues. The germline V gene has CDR1 SGHAT and CDR2 FQDESV (reference sequence). The ends were cut back, 2 bases at V and 1 base at J, with 11 bases in the middle. The CDR3 DNA sequence: TGTGCCAGCAGCTTATTTAGAGGAAAGAACACTGAAGCTTTCTTT. Translated: CASSLFRGKNTEAFF.

The V call is TRBV7-9, the J call TRBJ1-1, with D possibly being TRBD1 (5 bases). The CDR3 extends over 16 amino acids. Germline V CDR1 and CDR2: SEHNR, FQNEAQ (reference sequence). V dropped 4 bases and J dropped 6 bases, with 21 bases sitting between them. CDR3 in amino acids: CASSCTIAAGDPEAFF. The CDR3 DNA reads as TGTGCCAGCAGCTGCACTATTGCGGCGGGGGACCCTGAAGCTTTCTTT. The variable domain in full, with the rest retrieved from reference TRBV7-9 and TRBJ1-1, is DTGVSQNPRHKITKRGQNVTFRCDPISEHNRLYWYRQTLGQGPEFLTYFQNEAQLEKSRLLSDRFSAERPKGSFSTLEIQRTEQGDSAMYLCASSCTIAAGDPEAFFGQGTRLTVV.

The chain uses TRBV18 and TRBJ2-2; 10 bases map to TRBD1. Germline V gene data show CDR1 as KGHSH and CDR2 as LQKENI. With 3 bases clipped from V and 2 bases from J, the junction kept 6 bases outside the gene matches. The CDR3 length is 17 residues. The CDR3 nucleotides are TGTGCCAGCTCACCGAGACAGGGGGCCTTTAACACCGGGGAGCTGTTTTTT. Translated, it gives CASSPRQGAFNTGELFF.

The rearrangement joins TRBV28 to TRBJ1-1, with 7 bases lining up with TRBD1. J was trimmed by 1 base and V by 6 bases; bases with no gene match: 8. In germline, CDR1 is MDHEN, CDR2 SYDVKM. The CDR3 runs 15 residues. DNA for the CDR3: TGTGCCAGCAGCGTGGAGGGGGCCTGGAACACTGAAGCTTTCTTT. Its translation: CASSVEGAWNTEAFF.